This T cell receptor (beta chain) emerged from a study of blood T cells in healthy people across ages. General study results and limits: Older individuals had lower TCR beta diversity per million T cells (the decline was roughly linear). PBMCs left unsorted prevented a conclusive naive versus antigen-experienced comparison. The study lacked donor CMV status, which possibly confounded expanded clonotype changes.

The authors ran a second PCR of roughly 6 to 11 cycles using a sample-barcoded 5' primer and a J-beta primer mix. TCRdb passed the 5' RACE reads through MiXCR, listing each CDR3 protein once. Here the sample spans a few hundred thousand distinct CDR3 sequences, about 49% being singletons. The amount of total RNA extracted per sample was at least 5.5 micrograms. Of note for this clonotype: Its antigen is currently unknown.

This CDR3 contains 13 residues. The germline gives CDR1 MNHNS, CDR2 SASEGT. The sample consisted of blood. The chain recombines TRBV6-1 with TRBJ2-5; no reliable D call. The J call may not be correct, given that the DNA end is closer to TRBJ2-7. The sequence derives from a man aged 55 to 70 in good health. CDR3 DNA sequence: TGTGCCAGCAGTCTAGACGATTACCACGAGCAGTACTTC. It yields the protein CASSLDDYHEQYF.